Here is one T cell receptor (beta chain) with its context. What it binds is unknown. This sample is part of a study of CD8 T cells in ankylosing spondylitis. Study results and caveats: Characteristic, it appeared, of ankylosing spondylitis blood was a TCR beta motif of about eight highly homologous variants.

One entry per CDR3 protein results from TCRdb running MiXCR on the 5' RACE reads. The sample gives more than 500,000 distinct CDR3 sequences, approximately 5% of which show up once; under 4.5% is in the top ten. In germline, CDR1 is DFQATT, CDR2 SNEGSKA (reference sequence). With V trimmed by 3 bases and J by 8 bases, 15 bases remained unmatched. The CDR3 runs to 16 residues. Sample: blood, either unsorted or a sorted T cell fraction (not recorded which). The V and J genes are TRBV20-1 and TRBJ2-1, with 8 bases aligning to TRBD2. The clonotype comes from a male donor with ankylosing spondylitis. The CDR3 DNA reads TGCAGTGCTAGGGGGCTACCGGGAGGGCCTGGGGATGAGCAGTTCTTC. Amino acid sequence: CSARGLPGGPGDEQFF.